Presented here are 17 T cell receptor beta chains from one specimen sequenced in a study of blood T cell repertoires in COVID-19. Assay used: immunoSEQ multiplex PCR; TCRdb lists only in-frame clones, some missing. The repertoire has about 270,000 clones, roughly 90% of them found once; the top ten carry around 1%. Sample: PBMCs or T cells enriched from blood (not recorded which). Receptors were obtained from a woman between 25 and 40 years old who had recovered from COVID-19.

V gene TRBV7-6 combines with J gene TRBJ1-6, with D maybe TRBD1 (6 bases). V was shortened by 0 bases and J by 6 bases, with 15 bases between the two germline ends. This CDR3 contains 17 residues. Per the germline V gene, CDR1 is SGHVS and CDR2 is FNYEAQ. The CDR3 DNA reads TGTGCCAGCAGCTTAGCGCCCGGGCCCAGGGGTAATTCACCCCTCCACTTT. This translates into CASSLAPGPRGNSPLHF.

The V gene is TRBV2, the J gene TRBJ2-5, with D maybe TRBD1 (6 bases). The CDR3 sequence is 13 residues long. V dropped 6 bases and J dropped 4 bases, with 12 bases sitting between them. CDR1 is SNHLY and CDR2 is FYNNEI in the germline V gene. CDR3 in amino acids: CASSGARGETQYF. As DNA, the CDR3 is TGTGCCAGCAGCGGGGCCAGGGGAGAGACCCAGTACTTC.

This chain joins TRBV7-2 and TRBJ2-3; 9 bases map to TRBD2. J lost 4 bases, V lost 1 base, and 6 bases had no gene match. This CDR3 is 16 amino acids long. The germline V gene encodes CDR1 SGHTA and CDR2 FQGNSA. The CDR3 loop is CASSLGRGGPADTQYF. CDR3 sequence (DNA): TGTGCCAGCAGCTTAGGGCGGGGGGGCCCCGCAGATACGCAGTATTTT.

The chain carries TRBV5-5 and TRBJ2-1, with 10 bases aligning to TRBD2. V dropped 1 base and J dropped 2; count of bases not matched to a gene: 3. The CDR3 sequence is 16 residues long. Germline lookup yields CDR1 SGHKS and CDR2 YYEKEE (reference sequence). CDR3 DNA sequence: TGTGCCAGCAGCTTGCAACTAGCGGGGACCTACAATGAGCAGTTCTTC. It yields the protein CASSLQLAGTYNEQFF.

The chain employs TRBV19 and TRBJ1-3; D unresolved. The CDR3 is made up of 15 amino acids. Trimming removed 7 bases at V and 7 bases at J, with 20 bases between. From germline, CDR1 is LNHDA and CDR2 SQIVND (reference sequence). The CDR3 region is CASTPITGSWNTIYF. CDR3 in DNA: TGTGCCAGTACTCCAATCACGGGATCCTGGAACACCATATATTTT. Full variable domain (missing parts from reference TRBV19 and TRBJ1-3): DGGITQSPKYLFRKEGQNVTLSCEQNLNHDAMYWYRQDPGQGLRLIYYSQIVNDFQKGDIAEGYSVSREKKESFPLTVTSAQKNPTAFYLCASTPITGSWNTIYFGEGSWLTVV.

This sequence joins TRBV2 and TRBJ1-1, with unresolved D. Germline loops: CDR1 SNHLY, CDR2 FYNNEI. V lost 7 bases, J lost 10 bases, and 10 bases lay in between. The CDR3 sequence is 10 residues long. Here the CDR3 reads CASISARAFF. In DNA, the CDR3 is TGTGCCAGCATATCAGCGCGAGCTTTCTTT.

CDR3: CASSASSWLASEQYF. Here the CDR3 DNA reads TGTGCCAGCAGCGCCTCTTCTTGGCTAGCGAGCGAGCAGTACTTC. This chain links TRBV9 with TRBJ2-7, with D perhaps matching TRBD2 (6 bases). V was shortened by 3 bases and J by 6 bases, with 19 bases between the two germline ends. Germline-derived CDR1 and CDR2 are SGDLS and YYNGEE. The CDR3 length is 15 residues.

CDR3 coding DNA: TGTGCCAGCAGCCCCCCAACAGGGTTCCAAGAGACCCAGTACTTC. This sequence encodes CASSPPTGFQETQYF. The chain combines TRBV28 with TRBJ2-5; possible D gene TRBD1, 6 bases. Germline-derived CDR1 and CDR2 are MDHEN and SYDVKM. V dropped 6 bases and J dropped 1 base, with 15 bases sitting between them. The CDR3 spans 15 residues. Based on the CDR3 plus reference TRBV28 and TRBJ2-5, the full variable domain is DVKVTQSSRYLVKRTGEKVFLECVQDMDHENMFWYRQDPGLGLRLIYFSYDVKMKEKGDIPEGYSVSREKKERFSLILESASTNQTSMYLCASSPPTGFQETQYFGPGTRLLVL.

The rearrangement links TRBV2 to TRBJ2-1, with 7 bases aligning to TRBD1. The germline gives CDR1 SNHLY, CDR2 FYNNEI. V shed 7 bases, J shed 4 bases, and the junction held 4 bases outside the gene matches. The CDR3 runs 13 residues. CDR3 coding DNA: TGTGCCAGCAATTTACAGGGGTACAATGAGCAGTTCTTC. This translates into CASNLQGYNEQFF.

This chain's CDR3 is CASSLDFSGGQETQYF. In DNA, the CDR3 is TGTGCCAGCAGCTTAGACTTTAGCGGGGGTCAAGAGACCCAGTACTTC. The J gene is TRBJ2-5, the V gene TRBV7-2; 9 bases agree with TRBD2. Germline CDR1 is SGHTA and CDR2 is FQGNSA. The CDR3 covers 16 residues. V was clipped by 1 base and J by 2 bases; unmatched bases: 5.

This chain connects TRBV4-3 to TRBJ2-3; a weak D match, TRBD2 (5 bases). The V and J ends lost 1 base and 1 base respectively, with 9 bases between them. Germline assignment: CDR1 LGHNA and CDR2 YSLEER. This CDR3 region has 15 residues. The DNA for the CDR3 is TGCGCCAGCAGCCAAGGGACTTACCGCACAGATACGCAGTATTTT. Protein sequence: CASSQGTYRTDTQYF.

This chain links TRBV5-1 with TRBJ1-6; D is perhaps TRBD1 (5 bases). Per germline, CDR1 SGHRS and CDR2 YFSETQ. This CDR3 comprises 16 residues. V was shortened by 4 bases and J by 4 bases, with 15 bases between the two germline ends. CDR3 amino acids: CASSPGGAEYNSPLHF. The CDR3 nucleotides read TGCGCCAGCAGCCCGGGCGGGGCTGAATATAATTCACCCCTCCACTTT.

The chain couples TRBV7-3 to TRBJ2-2; a possible D gene is TRBD1 (5 bases). Between the trimmed V and J ends, which lost 4 bases and 8 bases, there was a span of 11 bases. Germline values: CDR1 SGHTA, CDR2 FQGTGA. The CDR3 covers 13 residues. The CDR3 DNA sequence: TGTGCCAGCAGCTACTTCCAGGGAGGGGAGCTGTTTTTT. This sequence encodes CASSYFQGGELFF.

This chain joins TRBV27 and TRBJ2-1; TRBD1 matches at 7 bases. The V and J ends lost 7 bases and 2 bases, in that order; junction bases with no gene match: 5. Germline V gene sequence: CDR1 MNHEY, CDR2 SMNVEV (reference sequence). This CDR3 spans 14 amino acids. The CDR3 bases are TGTGCCAGCACCCCTGGGACAGCCTACAATGAGCAGTTCTTC. This encodes CASTPGTAYNEQFF.

The chain couples TRBV5-1 to TRBJ2-4; weak D call: TRBD1 (5 bases). Per the germline V gene, CDR1 is SGHRS and CDR2 is YFSETQ. The CDR3 length is 15 residues. V shed 4 bases and J shed 7 bases, with 18 bases lying between them. The CDR3 here is CASSTPGSVGNIQYF. The CDR3 DNA reads as TGCGCCAGCAGCACCCCAGGGTCGGTTGGGAACATTCAGTACTTC.

In this sample, this clone turned up once. The chain has TRBV7-2 and TRBJ1-2; possible D gene TRBD1, 6 bases. V lost 1 base, J lost 7 bases, and 10 bases lay in between. Germline-derived CDR1 and CDR2 are SGHTA and FQGNSA. CDR3 length equals 13 residues. CDR3 residues: CASSLEGGIGYTF. CDR3 bases: TGTGCCAGCAGCTTAGAGGGGGGGATTGGCTACACCTTC.

The chain uses TRBV7-2 and TRBJ2-7; D may be TRBD1 (5 bases). V lost 6 bases and J lost 0, with 15 bases in between. The CDR3 spans 15 residues. The V gene's germline CDR1 is SGHTA and CDR2 FQGNSA. DNA for the CDR3: TGTGCCAGCAGTTTGCTAGGACAATCCTCCTACGAGCAGTACTTC. Translated, it gives CASSLLGQSSYEQYF.